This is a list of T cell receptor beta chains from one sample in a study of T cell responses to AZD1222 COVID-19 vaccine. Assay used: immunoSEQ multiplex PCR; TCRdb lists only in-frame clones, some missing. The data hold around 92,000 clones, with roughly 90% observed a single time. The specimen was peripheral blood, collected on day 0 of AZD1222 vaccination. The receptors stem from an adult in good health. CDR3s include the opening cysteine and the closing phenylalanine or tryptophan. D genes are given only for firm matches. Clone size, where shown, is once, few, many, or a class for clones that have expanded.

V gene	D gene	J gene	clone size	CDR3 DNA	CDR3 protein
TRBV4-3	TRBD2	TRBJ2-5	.	TGCGCCAGCAGCCCCGGGACTAGCGGGGGGGCGGACCAAGAGACCCAGTACTTC	CASSPGTSGGADQETQYF
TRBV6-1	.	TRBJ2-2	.	TGTGCCAGCAGTGAAGCGGGGGCGGACACCGGGGAGCTGTTTTTT	CASSEAGADTGELFF
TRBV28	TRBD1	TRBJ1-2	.	TGTGCCAGCGGGTCCCAGGGGGCGGTTAACTATGGCTACACCTTC	CASGSQGAVNYGYTF
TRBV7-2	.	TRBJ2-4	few	TGTGCCAGCAGCTTGCCCGGGGTCGACATTCAGTACTTC	CASSLPGVDIQYF
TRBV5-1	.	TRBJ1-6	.	TGCGCCAGCGGCGCAGGGAGGAATTCACCCCTCCACTTT	CASGAGRNSPLHF
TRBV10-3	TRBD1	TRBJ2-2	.	TGTGCCATCAGTGACGGGACAGGGAACACCGGGGAGCTGTTTTTT	CAISDGTGNTGELFF
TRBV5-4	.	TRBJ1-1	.	TGTGCCAGCAGCTTTGGGGAGAACACTGAAGCTTTCTTT	CASSFGENTEAFF
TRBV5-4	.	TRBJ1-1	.	TGTGCCAGCAGCTTTTACTCAGGGGTAGCTTTCTTT	CASSFYSGVAFF
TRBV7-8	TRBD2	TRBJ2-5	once	TGTGCCAGCAGCCCGGGACTAGCGGGGTTACACCAAGAGACCCAGTACTTC	CASSPGLAGLHQETQYF
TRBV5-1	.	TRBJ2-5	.	TGCGCCAGCAGCTCACAACCGGGTCAAGAGACCCAGTACTTC	CASSSQPGQETQYF
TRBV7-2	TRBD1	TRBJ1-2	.	TGTGCCAGCAGCCGGACAGGGGGGAATAACTATGGCTACACCTTC	CASSRTGGNNYGYTF
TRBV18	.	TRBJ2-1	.	TGTGCCAGCTCCAAAGAGGGCCAGGGGCTTTTTGAGCAGTTCTTC	CASSKEGQGLFEQFF
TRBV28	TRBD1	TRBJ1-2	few	TGTGCCAGCAGAGTTCAGGGGGCGCTTTATGGCTACACCTTC	CASRVQGALYGYTF
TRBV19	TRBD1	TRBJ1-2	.	TGTGCCAGTAGTGAACGCTGGACAGGAGCTAACTATGGCTACACCTTC	CASSERWTGANYGYTF
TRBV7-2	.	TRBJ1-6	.	TGTGCCAGCAGCCGGAGGAATGGCTTTAATTCACCCCTCCACTTT	CASSRRNGFNSPLHF
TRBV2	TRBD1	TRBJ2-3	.	TGTGCCAGCACCGTTAACGGACAGGCAGATACGCAGTATTTT	CASTVNGQADTQYF
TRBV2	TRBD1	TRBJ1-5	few	TGTGCCAGCAGAGCGACAGGGCGGATCCAGCCCCAGCATTTT	CASRATGRIQPQHF
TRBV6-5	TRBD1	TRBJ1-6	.	TGTGCCAGCGAGACAGGGGGCAATTCACCCCTCCACTTT	CASETGGNSPLHF
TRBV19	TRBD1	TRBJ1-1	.	TGTGCCAGTAGTCAGGACAGGGGAAAGGCTGAAGCTTTCTTT	CASSQDRGKAEAFF
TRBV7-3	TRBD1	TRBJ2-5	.	TGTGCCAGCAGCTCGGGGACAGTCCAAGAGACCCAGTACTTC	CASSSGTVQETQYF
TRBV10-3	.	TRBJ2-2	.	TGTGCCATCAGTGAGTCGGGCAAACCCGGGGAGCTGTTTTTT	CAISESGKPGELFF
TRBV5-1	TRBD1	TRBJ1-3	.	TGCGCCAGCAGCCTGGGACAGGGAAACACCATATATTTT	CASSLGQGNTIYF
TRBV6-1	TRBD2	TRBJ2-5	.	TGTGCCAGCAGTGAAGAACTAGCGGACCAAGAGACCCAGTACTTC	CASSEELADQETQYF
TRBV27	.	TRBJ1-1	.	TGTGCCAGCAGTTTACGGGGACTGCGGGGGCTTACTGAAGCTTTCTTT	CASSLRGLRGLTEAFF
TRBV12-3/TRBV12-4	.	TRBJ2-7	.	TGTGCCAGCAGCCAAAGCTCCTACGAGCAGTACTTC	CASSQSSYEQYF
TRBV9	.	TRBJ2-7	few	TGTGCCAGCAGCGTAGAGGCCCGGACAGTTTACGAGCAGTACTTC	CASSVEARTVYEQYF
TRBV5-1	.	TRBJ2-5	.	TGCGCCAGCAGAATGGGGGGGCGAGAGACCCAGTACTTC	CASRMGGRETQYF